Following are 27 T cell receptor beta chains from one sample sequenced in a study of CD8 T cells in Susac syndrome. Random hexamers were used to reverse transcribe an amount of about 0.45 to 1 ug RNA. Each CDR3 protein is one row after TCRdb ran MiXCR on the immunoSEQ multiplex PCR reads. The sample consists of 75,000 to 80,000 distinct CDR3 sequences, approximately 94% of them appearing once. The sequenced sample was CD8+ T cells from PBMCs. These receptors were taken from a human donor with Susac syndrome.

This chain uses TRBV13 with TRBJ2-2; D tentatively fits TRBD1 or TRBD2 (5 bases each). CDR1 and CDR2 (germline): PRHDT, FYEKMQ (reference sequence). The CDR3 sequence is 14 residues long. Between the trimmed V and J ends, which lost 1 base and 6 bases, there was a span of 9 bases. DNA for the CDR3: TGTGCCAGCAGCTTAGCTCGGGGACCCGGGGAGCTGTTTTTT. Its protein product is CASSLARGPGELFF.

The chain carries TRBV7-9 and TRBJ2-3; tentatively, D is TRBD1 (6 bases). V was cut by 1 base and J by 2 bases, with 13 bases left in between. The CDR3 runs to 16 residues. From germline, CDR1 is SEHNR and CDR2 FQNEAQ (reference sequence). CDR3 sequence: CASSLGGVGATDTQYF. The CDR3 DNA follows: TGTGCCAGCAGCTTAGGGGGCGTGGGGGCCACAGATACGCAGTATTTT.

V gene TRBV9 combines with J gene TRBJ1-2, with D hard to call. This CDR3 has 13 residues. Trimming left V 0 bases short and J 4 bases short, with 7 bases between. CDR1 SGDLS and CDR2 YYNGEE come from the germline V gene. CDR3 sequence (DNA): TGTGCCAGCAGCGTAGGTTCGGGCTATGGCTACACCTTC. This translates into CASSVGSGYGYTF.

The chain has TRBV5-5 and TRBJ2-7; D gene ambiguous. The V end was cut by 1 base, the J end by 2 bases, with 10 bases between. Germline assignment: CDR1 SGHKS and CDR2 YYEKEE (reference sequence). The CDR3 runs to 14 residues. This CDR3 is CASSLTYDAYEQYF. In nucleotides, the CDR3 is TGTGCCAGCAGCTTGACCTACGACGCCTACGAGCAGTACTTC.

The V gene is TRBV19, the J gene TRBJ1-2, with D perhaps matching TRBD1 (6 bases). Trimming took 3 bases from V and 8 from J, leaving 16 bases between them. The CDR3 covers 14 residues. The germline gives CDR1 LNHDA, CDR2 SQIVND (reference sequence). This chain's CDR3 is CASSIGAGVEGYTF. CDR3 nucleotide sequence: TGTGCCAGTAGTATTGGCGCAGGGGTGGAAGGCTACACCTTC.

This rearrangement joins TRBV7-2 to TRBJ2-5, with D perhaps TRBD2 (7 bases). CDR1 SGHTA and CDR2 FQGNSA come from the germline V gene. Trimming left V 3 bases short and J 1 base short, with 9 bases between. CDR3 length: 14 residues. CDR3: CASSFRGAQETQYF. CDR3 in DNA: TGTGCCAGCAGCTTTCGGGGGGCCCAAGAGACCCAGTACTTC.

The chain joins TRBV12-3 or TRBV12-4 to TRBJ2-5, with D maybe TRBD2 (5 bases). The CDR3 extends over 15 amino acids. Deletions cut 5 bases from V and 3 bases from J, with 16 bases between. In DNA form, the CDR3 reads TGTGCCAGCAGTCCCGGTCTAGCCGGGGAAGAGACCCAGTACTTC. Protein product: CASSPGLAGEETQYF.

This chain links TRBV2 with TRBJ1-1; D remains ambiguous. Trimming left V 6 bases short and J 3 bases short, with 5 bases between. From germline, CDR1 is SNHLY and CDR2 FYNNEI. The CDR3 runs 11 residues. CDR3 DNA sequence: TGTGCCAGCAGGGGATACACTGAAGCTTTCTTT. It is translated as CASRGYTEAFF.

The V call is TRBV20-1, the J call TRBJ2-7; weak D call: TRBD1 (5 bases). V gave up 1 base and J gave up 4 bases, with 14 bases separating them. CDR3 length equals 14 residues. Germline-derived CDR1 and CDR2 are DFQATT and SNEGSKA (reference sequence). The CDR3 DNA reads as TGCAGTGCTAGAGGGACGACAGCCCCGTACGAGCAGTACTTC. Residues: CSARGTTAPYEQYF.

The rearrangement links TRBV2 to TRBJ2-2; 9 positions agree with TRBD1. This CDR3 region has 14 residues. The germline V gene encodes CDR1 SNHLY and CDR2 FYNNEI. After removal of 8 bases from V and 6 bases from J, the junction contained 7 bases not matched to a gene. Here the CDR3 reads CASGGQGRAGELFF. CDR3 nucleotide sequence: TGTGCCAGCGGGGGACAGGGTAGGGCCGGGGAGCTGTTTTTT.

The gene calls are TRBV7-9 and TRBJ1-2; TRBD1 aligns across 9 bases. Germline V gene data show CDR1 as SEHNR and CDR2 as FQNEAQ (reference sequence). V lost 4 bases and J lost 0; bases outside the gene matches: 9. The CDR3 consists of 17 residues. The DNA of the CDR3 is TGTGCCAGCAGCTCTGACGCCCGGGACAGGGCTAACTATGGCTACACCTTC. Protein sequence: CASSSDARDRANYGYTF.

The V gene is TRBV7-6, the J gene TRBJ2-7, with D perhaps assigned TRBD1 or TRBD2 (6 bases each). CDR1 and CDR2 (germline): SGHVS, FNYEAQ. Trimming pared 2 bases from V and 6 bases from J, leaving 20 bases between. The CDR3 runs to 16 residues. The CDR3 region is CASSLRTGEGGGEQYF. CDR3 DNA sequence: TGTGCCAGCAGCTTACGAACAGGCGAGGGGGGTGGCGAGCAGTACTTC.

J is TRBJ1-5 and V is TRBV4-1; D gene unclear. Germline V lookup: CDR1 MGHRA, CDR2 YSYEKL. The CDR3 consists of 15 residues. Between the trimmed V and J ends, which lost 0 bases and 0 bases, there was a span of 6 bases. This CDR3 is CASSQEQYSNQPQHF. The CDR3 coding sequence is TGCGCCAGCAGCCAAGAACAGTATAGCAATCAGCCCCAGCATTTT.

This clonotype has just one count. The chain combines TRBV20-1 with TRBJ1-5, with a possible D match to TRBD1 (6 bases). Trimming removed 6 bases at V and 0 bases at J, with 12 bases between. In germline, CDR1 is DFQATT, CDR2 SNEGSKA (reference sequence). There are 14 residues in the CDR3. CDR3: CSACVGASNQPQHF. The CDR3 bases are TGCAGTGCCTGCGTGGGGGCTAGCAATCAGCCCCAGCATTTT.

This chain links TRBV5-1 with TRBJ1-2; tentative D call: TRBD1 (5 bases). The CDR3 spans 14 residues. Germline CDR1 SGHRS, CDR2 YFSETQ. The V end lost 5 bases, the J end lost 4 bases, and 15 bases lay between the germline ends. The CDR3 loop is CASSSEQDAYGYTF. DNA of the CDR3: TGCGCCAGCAGTTCGGAACAGGACGCCTATGGCTACACCTTC.

The chain employs TRBV20-1 and TRBJ2-7; the D gene could be TRBD1 or TRBD2 (6 bases each). Trimming took 5 bases from V and 2 from J, leaving 16 bases between them. In germline, CDR1 is DFQATT, CDR2 SNEGSKA (reference sequence). The CDR3 sequence is 14 residues long. CDR3 sequence: CSAPYTGGPYEQYF. CDR3 nucleotide sequence: TGCAGTGCTCCTTACACCGGGGGCCCCTACGAGCAGTACTTC.

The gene calls are TRBV3-1 and TRBJ2-5; TRBD2 might be the D (5 bases). V gave up 0 bases and J gave up 5 bases, with 10 bases separating them. The CDR3 covers 14 residues. Germline V CDR1 and CDR2: LGHDT, YNNKEL (reference sequence). CDR3 region: CASSQDSGGETQYF. CDR3 sequence (DNA): TGTGCCAGCAGCCAAGATTCTGGAGGTGAGACCCAGTACTTC.

This clonotype was detected only once. The chain is built from TRBV4-1 and TRBJ2-7, with 9 nucleotides matching TRBD1. CDR1 and CDR2 (germline): MGHRA, YSYEKL. Germline trimming cut 8 bases from V and 3 bases from J; bases unmatched to any gene: 11. The CDR3 sequence is 15 residues long. The CDR3 region has the DNA TGCGCCAGCGCGCCCCTGGGACAGGGCGTCTACGAGCAGTACTTC. It codes for CASAPLGQGVYEQYF.

This chain links TRBV2 with TRBJ2-2; unclear D gene. The germline CDR1 and CDR2 sequences are SNHLY and FYNNEI. Deletions cut 8 bases from V and 7 bases from J, with 5 bases between. The CDR3 loop spans 10 amino acids. This CDR3 is CASFDGELFF. CDR3 nucleotide sequence: TGTGCCAGCTTTGACGGGGAGCTGTTTTTT.

Note on this clonotype: A junction end diverges from the germline sequence, so it may reflect a read error. The chain uses TRBV9 and TRBJ2-2; 10 positions agree with TRBD2. The CDR3 is made up of 15 amino acids. From germline, CDR1 is SGDLS and CDR2 YYNGEE. This CDR3 is CASSQRGGYTVELFF. CDR3 nucleotide sequence: TGTGCCAGCAGCCAGCGGGGGGGCTACACCGTGGAGCTGTTTTTT.

V is TRBV10-3 and J is TRBJ2-7, with TRBD2 as a possible D gene (5 bases). This CDR3 has 13 residues. Trimming shortened V by 4 bases and J by 2 bases, and 9 bases separated the two germline ends. Germline CDR1 and CDR2: ENHRY and SYGVKD. The CDR3 DNA reads TGTGCCATCAGTGGAGGGATTACCTACGAGCAGTACTTC. Translation gives CAISGGITYEQYF.

This clonotype was recorded only once. The rearrangement uses TRBV7-2 and TRBJ2-7; D is ambiguous. Germline V gives CDR1 SGHTA, CDR2 FQGNSA. V was pared by 3 bases and J by 4 bases, with 13 bases between. This CDR3 region has 14 residues. CDR3 in DNA: TGTGCCAGCAGCTTCTCACCCAGAACTTACGAGCAGTACTTC. Its protein is CASSFSPRTYEQYF.

A single count supports this clonotype. J is TRBJ2-7 and V is TRBV15; D not resolved. V lost 1 base and J lost 2, with 9 bases in between. Germline CDR1 reads LNHNV; CDR2 reads YYDKDF (reference sequence). This CDR3 comprises 14 residues. The DNA of the CDR3 is TGTGCCACCAGCAGAGGAGACGCAACCTACGAGCAGTACTTC. Its protein product is CATSRGDATYEQYF.

The rearrangement links TRBV30 to TRBJ2-6; the D gene is possibly TRBD1 (5 bases). CDR3 size: 15 residues. Trimming took 3 bases from V and 0 from J, leaving 9 bases between them. Germline CDR1 and CDR2: GTSNPN and SVGIG (reference sequence). The CDR3, as DNA: TGTGCCTGGAGACGGCAGGGCTCTGGGGCCAACGTCCTGACTTTC. It yields the protein CAWRRQGSGANVLTF.

This chain connects TRBV19 to TRBJ2-3; D may be TRBD1 (6 bases). This CDR3 comprises 15 residues. The germline CDR1 and CDR2 sequences are LNHDA and SQIVND (reference sequence). The V and J ends lost 1 base and 0 bases respectively, with 8 bases between them. The CDR3 region is CASSIADRSTDTQYF. The CDR3 DNA sequence: TGTGCCAGTAGTATAGCGGACAGAAGCACAGATACGCAGTATTTT.

The J gene is TRBJ2-7, the V gene TRBV14; TRBD2 might be the D (5 bases). The CDR3 is made up of 13 amino acids. Germline CDR1 is SGHDN and CDR2 is FVKESK. The V and J ends lost 2 bases and 4 bases respectively, with 9 bases between them. The CDR3 DNA is TGTGCCAGCAGCCAACGGGGAACTTACGAGCAGTACTTC. It codes for CASSQRGTYEQYF.

This chain connects TRBV5-1 to TRBJ1-2; unclear D gene. Trimming took off 5 bases at V and 4 bases at J, with 12 bases between the two ends. The CDR3 length is 13 residues. Germline CDR1 and CDR2: SGHRS and YFSETQ. The CDR3 protein is CASRVDGSYGYTF. The CDR3 nucleotides are TGCGCCAGCAGGGTGGACGGCAGCTATGGCTACACCTTC.